This T cell receptor (beta chain) emerged from a study of blood T cells in healthy people across ages. Per sample, a minimum of 7 million PBMCs were isolated. The V segment lost 4 bases and the J segment 8 bases; nucleotides outside the gene matches: 7. The CDR3 runs 13 residues. Alongside a J-beta primer mix, a sample-barcoded 5' primer served in a second PCR lasting about 7 to 11 cycles. Every cDNA molecule carried a tag from a template-switch adaptor bearing 12 random nucleotides. TCRdb re-called the 5' RACE reads through MiXCR, storing one row per CDR3 protein. The sample has about 1.8 million distinct CDR3 sequences, 49% seen once; the top ten hold approximately 2%.

The specimen sequenced was blood. The chain combines TRBV12-3 or TRBV12-4 with TRBJ1-2; 7 bases agree with TRBD1. This TCR derives from a woman aged 35 to 49 in good health. The CDR3 region has the DNA TGTGCCAGCAGTTGGTGGGAAGGGGGCGGCTACACCTTC. This codes for CASSWWEGGGYTF.